The rows below give T cell receptor beta chains drawn from one sample of a study of blood T cell repertoires in COVID-19. This table comes from immunoSEQ multiplex PCR, and its TCRdb copy is limited to in-frame clones, with some not included. The sample shows about 360,000 clones, roughly 90% of them seen only once. Sequenced sample: peripheral blood. Every receptor here comes from a woman aged 55-69 years with COVID-19, enrolled during active disease. CDR3s include the opening cysteine and the closing phenylalanine or tryptophan. D genes are given only for firm matches. For some rows the clone size is stated as once, few or many, or as a class when expanded; others skip it.

j_call clone_size d_call v_call cdr3_nt cdr3_aa
TRBJ1-5 few TRBD1 TRBV30 TGTGCCTGGAGCCGGGACAGGGGATATCAGCCCCAGCATTTT CAWSRDRGYQPQHF
TRBJ2-2 . TRBD2 TRBV30 TGTGCCTGGAGTACCTCGCGGGGGGGCCTGAACGGGGAGCTGTTTTTT CAWSTSRGGLNGELFF
TRBJ1-2 . . TRBV19 TGTGCCAGTAGTATCGACAGGTTTTATGGCTACACCTTC CASSIDRFYGYTF
TRBJ1-5 few . TRBV27 TGTGCCAGCAGTCCCCGGGAGGGTGGACGTATTAGTCAGCCCCAGCATTTT CASSPREGGRISQPQHF
TRBJ1-2 . . TRBV3-1/TRBV3-2 TGTGCCAGCACGTCGGGACTTTATGGCTACACCTTC CASTSGLYGYTF
TRBJ2-7 . . TRBV30 TGTGCCTGGAGAGTCCTGACAGGTATGAGAATGGGCCTCTACGAGCAGTACTTC CAWRVLTGMRMGLYEQYF
TRBJ2-2 . TRBD1 TRBV27 TGTGCCAGCAGTACCGGACAGGGGGGCGGGGAGCTGTTTTTT CASSTGQGGGELFF
TRBJ1-5 . . TRBV12-3/TRBV12-4 TGTGCCAGCAGTTTCGGGGTTAATCAGCCCCAGCATTTT CASSFGVNQPQHF
TRBJ1-1 . . TRBV18 TGTGCCAGCTCTCTCGACAGAACTGAAGCTTTCTTT CASSLDRTEAFF
TRBJ1-1 . TRBD1 TRBV10-1 TGCGCCAGCAGTGCCCGGGGACAGGGAATGAACACTGAAGCTTTCTTT CASSARGQGMNTEAFF
TRBJ2-5 . . TRBV5-1 TGCGCCAGCAGCTTGGTTGCTAGCGTAAATTCGAGAGAGACCCAGTACTTC CASSLVASVNSRETQYF
TRBJ2-4 . TRBD1 TRBV7-3 TGTGCCAGCAGCTTAATAAACCCGTTCCTTGACAGGGGGACAACCAAAAACATTCAGTACTTC CASSLINPFLDRGTTKNIQYF
TRBJ1-1 . . TRBV5-1 TGCGCCAGCAGCTTGGTTTGGGGGCTGAGGGTGTACACTGAAGCTTTCTTT CASSLVWGLRVYTEAFF
TRBJ2-5 . TRBD2 TRBV10-3 TGTGCCATCAGGGACGGGACTAGCGGGGGCGCGGAGACCCAGTACTTC CAIRDGTSGGAETQYF
TRBJ2-7 few TRBD1 TRBV5-8 TGTGCCAGCAGCTACGACAGGGTTGAGCAGTACTTC CASSYDRVEQYF
TRBJ1-1 . . TRBV9 TGTGCCAGCAGCACGGGTGGGGGGACTGAAGCTTTCTTT CASSTGGGTEAFF
TRBJ1-2 . . TRBV19 TGTGCCAGTACCACCTTGGGGGCCATAGACTATGGCTACACCTTC CASTTLGAIDYGYTF
TRBJ2-2 . TRBD2 TRBV3-1/TRBV3-2 TGTGCCAGCAGTACGACTAGCGGGGCGGGGGAGCTGTTTTTT CASSTTSGAGELFF
TRBJ1-4 . . TRBV19 TGTGCCAGTAGTATAGAGTTCCCGGGTGAAAAACTGTTTTTT CASSIEFPGEKLFF
TRBJ2-7 . TRBD1 TRBV27 TGTGCCAGCAGTTCCAGACAGGGTGATAATACGGGGCAGTACTTC CASSSRQGDNTGQYF
TRBJ1-1 . TRBD1 TRBV18 TGTGCCAGCTCACCCGGACAGGGGGCGAGGACTGAAGCTTTCTTT CASSPGQGARTEAFF
TRBJ2-7 . TRBD1 TRBV19 TGTGCCAGTAGTATGGACAGGGATCTACACGAGCAGTACTTC CASSMDRDLHEQYF
TRBJ1-2 few TRBD1 TRBV2 TGTGCCAGCAGTGAAGCACAGGGGGCTTATGCTGGCTACACCTTC CASSEAQGAYAGYTF
TRBJ1-3 few TRBD1 TRBV19 TGTGCCACCCGACAGGGGGCTGGAAACACCATATATTTT CATRQGAGNTIYF
TRBJ1-2 . . TRBV10-3 TGTGCCATCAGTGAGTCGACTCTCATAACAGGTGGCTACACCTTC CAISESTLITGGYTF
TRBJ1-2 . . TRBV11-3 TGTGCCAGCAGCCCAGTCGAGGGCTCCCTCTATGGCTACACCTTC CASSPVEGSLYGYTF
TRBJ1-6 . . TRBV19 TGTGCCAGTAGCCCCCGGACAGATTCCTATAATTCACCCCTCCACTTT CASSPRTDSYNSPLHF
TRBJ1-1 . . TRBV6-5 TGTGCCAGCAGCTTCCTGACACGCGGGGATGAAGCTTTCTTT CASSFLTRGDEAFF
TRBJ2-2 once . TRBV5-1 TGCGCCAGCAGCCCTTTCGGGGGAGGTGTCGGGGAGCTGTTTTTT CASSPFGGGVGELFF
TRBJ2-7 . TRBD1 TRBV27 TGTGCCAGCAGTTCACAGGGGGGCATCTCCTACGAGCAGTACTTC CASSSQGGISYEQYF
TRBJ2-7 once TRBD2 TRBV7-6 TGTGCCAGCAGCTTGAATGGGGGTAGCGGGGGTCCTTACGAGCAGTACTTC CASSLNGGSGGPYEQYF
TRBJ2-3 once TRBD2 TRBV11-2 TGTGCCAGCAGCTTAGGCGGGGGGGGCACAGATACGCAGTATTTT CASSLGGGGTDTQYF
TRBJ2-1 . TRBD2 TRBV4-1 TGCGCCAGCAGCCAAGTCGGGGGGAATGAGCAGTTCTTC CASSQVGGNEQFF
TRBJ2-5 . . TRBV28 TGTGCCAGCAATGGGGGGTTTGAGACCCAGTACTTC CASNGGFETQYF
TRBJ2-3 once TRBD2 TRBV19 TGTGCCAGTAGTATTAGGCTCGGTAGCGGGGGATCCCCCACAGATACGCAGTATTTT CASSIRLGSGGSPTDTQYF
TRBJ2-4 . TRBD2 TRBV7-2 TGTGCCAGCAGCACAAGCGGGGGGCGGGGGAACATTCAGTACTTC CASSTSGGRGNIQYF
TRBJ2-7 . TRBD1 TRBV6-5 TGTGCCAGCAGTTTATCCGGGACAGGGGACTACGAGCAGTACTTC CASSLSGTGDYEQYF
TRBJ2-1 . TRBD1 TRBV25-1 TGTGCCAGCAGTGTCTTCTCAGGGGGTGAGCAGTTCTTC CASSVFSGGEQFF
TRBJ2-5 . TRBD2 TRBV19 TGTGCCAGTAGTATGAGGGCCGGACTAGCGCGAGAGACCCAGTACTTC CASSMRAGLARETQYF
TRBJ1-1 . . TRBV7-2 TGTGCCAGCAGCTTAGTCGCGGGAGGGGGCACTGAAGCTTTCTTT CASSLVAGGGTEAFF
TRBJ1-2 . . TRBV4-3 TGCGCCAGCAGCCCCGGAGGCGGGGGGCGGGCTGGCTACACCTTC CASSPGGGGRAGYTF
TRBJ2-1 . . TRBV30 TGTGCCTGCCTCGGCTACAATGAGCAGTTCTTC CACLGYNEQFF
TRBJ1-1 . . TRBV6-2/TRBV6-3 TGTGCCAGCAGTTACCGTGACAGAAGCTCCCCCGAAGCTTTCTTT CASSYRDRSSPEAFF